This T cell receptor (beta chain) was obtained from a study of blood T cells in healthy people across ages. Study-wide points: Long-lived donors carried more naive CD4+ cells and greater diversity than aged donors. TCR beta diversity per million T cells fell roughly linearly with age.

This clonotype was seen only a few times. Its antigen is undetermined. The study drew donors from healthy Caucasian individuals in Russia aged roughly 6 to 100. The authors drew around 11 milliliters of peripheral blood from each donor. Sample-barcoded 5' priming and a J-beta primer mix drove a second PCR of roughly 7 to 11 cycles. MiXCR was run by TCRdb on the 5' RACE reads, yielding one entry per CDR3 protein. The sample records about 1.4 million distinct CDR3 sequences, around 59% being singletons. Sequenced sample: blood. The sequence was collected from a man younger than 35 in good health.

CDR3: CASSFNKGVGTYEQYF. CDR3 DNA: TGTGCCAGCAGCTTCAATAAAGGGGTCGGGACCTACGAGCAGTACTTC. The V gene is TRBV5-8, the J gene TRBJ2-7; the D gene could be TRBD1 or TRBD2 (5 bases each). The CDR3 is 16 residues long. Between the trimmed V and J ends, which lost 2 bases and 2 bases, there was a span of 17 bases. Germline lookup yields CDR1 SGHTS and CDR2 YDEGEE.